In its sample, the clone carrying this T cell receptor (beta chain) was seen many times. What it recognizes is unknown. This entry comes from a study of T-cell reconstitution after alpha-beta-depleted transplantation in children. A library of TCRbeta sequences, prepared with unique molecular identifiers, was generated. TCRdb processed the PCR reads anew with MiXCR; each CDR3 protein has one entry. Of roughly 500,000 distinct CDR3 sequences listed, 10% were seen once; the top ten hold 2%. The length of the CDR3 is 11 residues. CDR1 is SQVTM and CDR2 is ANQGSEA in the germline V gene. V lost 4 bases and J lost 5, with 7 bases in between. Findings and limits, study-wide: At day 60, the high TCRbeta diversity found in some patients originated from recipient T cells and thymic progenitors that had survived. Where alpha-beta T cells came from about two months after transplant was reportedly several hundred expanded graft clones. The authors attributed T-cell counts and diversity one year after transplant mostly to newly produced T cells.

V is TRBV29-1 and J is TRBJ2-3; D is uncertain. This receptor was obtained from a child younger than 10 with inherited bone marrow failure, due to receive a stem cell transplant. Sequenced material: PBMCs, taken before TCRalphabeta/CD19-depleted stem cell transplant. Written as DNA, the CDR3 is TGCAGCGTTGTTGCCGGAGATACGCAGTATTTT. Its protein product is CSVVAGDTQYF.